Following are 18 T cell receptor beta chains from one sample sequenced in a study of T cell responses to AZD1222 COVID-19 vaccine. Libraries were prepared by immunoSEQ multiplex PCR; TCRdb keeps only in-frame clonotypes and omits some of them. The data hold some 130,000 clones, with 84% observed a single time. The specimen comprised peripheral blood, sampled on day 0 of AZD1222 vaccination. These receptors all stem from an adult in good health.

This chain links TRBV30 with TRBJ1-2; D is unresolved. The CDR3 is 14 residues long. Trimming cost V 4 bases and J 8 bases, with 20 bases left between them. The germline V gene encodes CDR1 GTSNPN and CDR2 SVGIG (reference sequence). CDR3 sequence reads: CAWNIKDFTRGYTF. The CDR3 DNA reads TGTGCCTGGAACATAAAGGACTTCACGAGGGGCTACACCTTC.

The CDR3 loop reads CASSPTGDGYGYTF. CDR3 DNA sequence: TGTGCCAGCAGTCCCACAGGGGATGGATATGGCTACACCTTC. The genes are TRBV28 and TRBJ1-2, with TRBD1 matching 7 bases. Germline V gene data show CDR1 as MDHEN and CDR2 as SYDVKM. The ends lost 5 bases at V and 5 bases at J; junction bases unmatched: 8. This CDR3 spans 14 amino acids.

The chain is built from TRBV14 and TRBJ2-7; unclear D gene. Deletions cut 2 bases from V and 0 bases from J, with 8 bases between. The CDR3 runs 14 residues. The germline V gene has CDR1 SGHDN and CDR2 FVKESK. CDR3 sequence reads: CASSQRNSSYEQYF. CDR3 sequence (DNA): TGTGCCAGCAGCCAACGGAACAGCTCCTACGAGCAGTACTTC.

The chain combines TRBV4-2 with TRBJ1-1, with D uncertain. The germline V and J ends were trimmed by 0 bases and 1 base, with 3 bases remaining between them. CDR1 and CDR2 (germline): LGHNA, YNFKEQ. The CDR3 consists of 13 residues. The CDR3 sequence is CASSQEWNTEAFF. CDR3 nucleotides: TGTGCCAGCAGCCAAGAATGGAACACTGAAGCTTTCTTT.

This clone was detected once. The rearrangement links TRBV30 to TRBJ1-6; perhaps TRBD1 as D (6 bases). The CDR3 loop spans 12 amino acids. Trimming removed 5 bases from V and 6 bases from J, with 8 bases in between. CDR1 is GTSNPN and CDR2 is SVGIG in the germline V gene (reference sequence). The CDR3 DNA follows: TGTGCCTGGGAACAGGGTAATTCACCCCTCCACTTT. This translates into CAWEQGNSPLHF.

The chain combines TRBV27 with TRBJ1-1; possible D gene TRBD1, 5 bases. Germline-derived CDR1 and CDR2 are MNHEY and SMNVEV (reference sequence). Trimming stripped 2 bases from V and 2 bases from J, with 12 bases between. The CDR3 is 15 amino acids. The CDR3 nucleotides are TGTGCCAGCAGTTTACGAACAGGCACAAACACTGAAGCTTTCTTT. Protein product: CASSLRTGTNTEAFF.

This clone has a single count. V usage is TRBV12-3 or TRBV12-4 and J usage is TRBJ1-6; D unresolved. The CDR3 has 13 residues. Trimming pared 5 bases from V and 16 bases from J, leaving 18 bases between. The DNA for the CDR3 is TGTGCCAGCAGTCCGCCCCCTACATCCCTACTCCACTTT. Protein: CASSPPPTSLLHF.

J is TRBJ2-7 and V is TRBV19, with D maybe TRBD1 (5 bases). This CDR3 spans 14 amino acids. The germline V gene encodes CDR1 LNHDA and CDR2 SQIVND (reference sequence). Trimming removed 7 bases at V and 7 bases at J, with 20 bases between. Here the CDR3 DNA reads TGTGCCAGTAAGCTCATGGACACCCATCGGGAGCAGTACTTC. Translating it yields CASKLMDTHREQYF.

The rearrangement links TRBV5-1 to TRBJ2-2; D is perhaps TRBD1 (6 bases). Trimming stripped 4 bases from V and 1 base from J, with 17 bases between. The CDR3 extends over 17 amino acids. The germline gives CDR1 SGHRS, CDR2 YFSETQ. The CDR3 DNA reads TGCGCCAGCAGCAGTGGGGGCAGGGCGGGGAACACCGGGGAGCTGTTTTTT. It translates to CASSSGGRAGNTGELFF.

The gene calls are TRBV28 and TRBJ2-7; perhaps TRBD1 as D (5 bases). The CDR3 loop spans 17 amino acids. CDR1 MDHEN and CDR2 SYDVKM come from the germline V gene. V was cut by 2 bases and J by 4 bases, with 21 bases left in between. The CDR3 region has the DNA TGTGCCAGCAGTTTACGCCGGACACGTATAAAGAGTTACGAGCAGTACTTC. It codes for CASSLRRTRIKSYEQYF.

This chain links TRBV28 with TRBJ2-5; D gene uncertain. V lost 2 bases to trimming and J lost 5 bases, with 3 bases between them. The CDR3 totals 11 residues. Germline loops: CDR1 MDHEN, CDR2 SYDVKM. The CDR3 protein is CASSLTETQYF. The CDR3 nucleotides are TGTGCCAGCAGTTTAACGGAGACCCAGTACTTC.

The J gene is TRBJ2-2, the V gene TRBV5-4, with D possibly being TRBD1 (5 bases). CDR1 SGHNT and CDR2 YYREEE come from the germline V gene (reference sequence). Trimming stripped 3 bases from V and 4 bases from J, with 13 bases between. CDR3 size: 15 residues. The CDR3 DNA reads as TGTGCCAGCAGCTATGTAAGGGGTAGCACCGGGGAGCTGTTTTTT. It codes for CASSYVRGSTGELFF.

The chain is built from TRBV3-1 (or the pseudogene TRBV3-2) and TRBJ1-2; D not certain. Germline CDR1 and CDR2: LGHDT and YNNKEL (reference sequence). The CDR3 is 14 amino acids. V was trimmed by 0 bases and J by 5 bases, leaving 10 bases between them. CDR3 region: CASSQDNVLYGYTF. CDR3 bases: TGTGCCAGCAGCCAAGACAACGTATTATATGGCTACACCTTC.

This chain links TRBV10-1 with TRBJ2-7, with TRBD2 matching 9 bases. The CDR3 loop spans 16 amino acids. Looked up from germline, CDR1 is WNHNN and CDR2 is SYGVQD (reference sequence). Trimming removed 3 bases from V and 4 bases from J; junction bases left unmatched: 10. The CDR3: CASSDLSGTSRYEQYF. CDR3 in DNA: TGCGCCAGCAGTGACCTTTCAGGGACTAGCCGGTACGAGCAGTACTTC.

V and J are TRBV3-1 (or the pseudogene TRBV3-2) and TRBJ1-1; 7 nucleotides match TRBD1. This CDR3 is built from 14 residues. With V trimmed by 4 bases and J by 6 bases, 8 bases remained unmatched. Germline CDR1 LGHDT, CDR2 YNNKEL (reference sequence). The CDR3 sequence: CASSPRTDRAEAFF. The CDR3 DNA is TGTGCCAGCAGCCCCCGTACAGACAGGGCTGAAGCTTTCTTT.

This clone was detected a few times. The chain recombines TRBV3-1 (or the pseudogene TRBV3-2) with TRBJ2-2, with 8 bases matching TRBD2. The CDR3 loop spans 18 amino acids. Germline lookup yields CDR1 LGHDT and CDR2 YNNKEL (reference sequence). V lost 7 bases to trimming and J lost 5 bases; unmatched junction nucleotides: 18. The CDR3 region is CASTHPRSLAGSTGELFF. CDR3 DNA: TGTGCCAGCACCCATCCGAGGAGCCTAGCGGGTTCGACCGGGGAGCTGTTTTTT.

This chain connects TRBV28 to TRBJ2-7; weak D call: TRBD1 (6 bases). The V and J ends lost 4 bases and 0 bases respectively, with 16 bases between them. This CDR3 is built from 16 residues. Germline V gene lookup returns CDR1 MDHEN and CDR2 SYDVKM. CDR3 nucleotide sequence: TGTGCCAGCAGTTCGCCCGGACAGCGATACTCCTACGAGCAGTACTTC. Translating it yields CASSSPGQRYSYEQYF.

V gene TRBV9 combines with J gene TRBJ2-3; D call uncertain. V gave up 0 bases and J gave up 2 bases, with 16 bases separating them. Germline assignment: CDR1 SGDLS and CDR2 YYNGEE. This CDR3 has 17 amino acids. The CDR3 DNA reads as TGTGCCAGCAGCGTAGCCCCATTTTCTATGGTCACAGATACGCAGTATTTT. Residues: CASSVAPFSMVTDTQYF.